This T cell receptor beta chain was profiled in a study of T cell responses to AZD1222 COVID-19 vaccine. As for this clone: Its antigen remains unidentified.

Study-wide points: At study baseline, merely five or six AZD1222 recipients were seropositive.

Sequenced by immunoSEQ multiplex PCR; TCRdb stores in-frame clones only, minus some. The sample lists 69,000 or so clones, roughly nine tenths seen once, with 1.3% in the top ten. The material was peripheral blood, obtained 28 days after the second AZD1222 dose. The sequence derives from an adult who received the AZD1222 COVID-19 vaccine.

CDR3 DNA: TGTGCCAGTAGAACCCGACAGGGGCAAGCGGAAAAACTGTTTTTT. Its protein product is CASRTRQGQAEKLFF. The chain links TRBV19 to TRBJ1-4; 8 nucleotides align to TRBD1. Germline CDR1 is LNHDA and CDR2 is SQIVND (reference sequence). This CDR3 has 15 amino acids. The junction had 11 bases not matched to a gene; V was cut back by 6 bases and J by 8 bases. The entire variable domain, with the rest obtained from reference TRBV19 and TRBJ1-4, is as follows: DGGITQSPKYLFRKEGQNVTLSCEQNLNHDAMYWYRQDPGQGLRLIYYSQIVNDFQKGDIAEGYSVSREKKESFPLTVTSAQKNPTAFYLCASRTRQGQAEKLFFGSGTQLSVL.